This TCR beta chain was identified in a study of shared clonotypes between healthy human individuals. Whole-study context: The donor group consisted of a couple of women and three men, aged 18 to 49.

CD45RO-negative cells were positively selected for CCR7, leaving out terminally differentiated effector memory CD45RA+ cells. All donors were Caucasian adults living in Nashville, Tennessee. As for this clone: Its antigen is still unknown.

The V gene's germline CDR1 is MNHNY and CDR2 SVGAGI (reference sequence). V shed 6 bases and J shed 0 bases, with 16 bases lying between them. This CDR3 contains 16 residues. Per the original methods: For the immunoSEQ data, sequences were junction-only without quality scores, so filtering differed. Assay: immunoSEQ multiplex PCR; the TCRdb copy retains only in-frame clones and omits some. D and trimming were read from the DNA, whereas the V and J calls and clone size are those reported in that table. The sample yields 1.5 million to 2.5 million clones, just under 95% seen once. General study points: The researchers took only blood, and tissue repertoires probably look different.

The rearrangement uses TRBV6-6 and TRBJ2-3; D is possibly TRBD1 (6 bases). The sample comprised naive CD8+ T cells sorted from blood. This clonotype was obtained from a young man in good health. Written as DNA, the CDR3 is TGTGCCAGCAGCTCGGCACAGGGATCTAGCACAGATACGCAGTATTTT. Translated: CASSSAQGSSTDTQYF.